These 6 T cell receptor beta chains share one sample of origin, sequenced in a study of T-cell reconstitution after alpha-beta-depleted transplantation in children. The authors prepared the TCRbeta library with unique molecular identifiers. A single record per CDR3 protein comes from TCRdb applying MiXCR to the PCR reads. The repertoire consists of 200,000 to 300,000 distinct CDR3 sequences, with about 11% occurring once and the leading ten covering over 2%. This specimen was PBMCs from the stem cell graft donor, taken from the stem cell graft. These TCRs come from a human donor who donated a stem cell graft to a child with acute lymphoblastic leukemia.

This clonotype was recorded at least ten times. The chain uses TRBV28 and TRBJ2-7; D is perhaps TRBD1 (6 bases). The CDR3 is 14 amino acids. Trimming left V 5 bases short and J 0 bases short, with 11 bases between. Germline CDR1 is MDHEN and CDR2 is SYDVKM. In DNA, the CDR3 is TGTGCCAGCAGTAACAGGGCGAGCTCCTACGAGCAGTACTTC. Its protein product is CASSNRASSYEQYF.

This clonotype was detected ten times or more. The gene calls are TRBV5-1 and TRBJ1-4, with TRBD1 identical over 8 bases. The CDR3 is 13 residues long. Germline CDR1 reads SGHRS; CDR2 reads YFSETQ. J lost 11 bases, V lost 3 bases, and 6 bases had no gene match. The CDR3 coding sequence is TGCGCCAGCAGCTGGGGGACAGGCGAGAAACTGTTTTTT. Translating gives CASSWGTGEKLFF.

A word on this clonotype: It may be a read error: a sequence one base away is much more abundant. Since the CDR3 does not end with the conserved phenylalanine or tryptophan, this likely comes from a read error. This chain uses TRBV9 with TRBJ2-1; TRBD2 agrees at 9 bases. The V gene's germline CDR1 is SGDLS and CDR2 YYNGEE. The V segment lost 2 bases and the J segment 5 bases; nucleotides outside the gene matches: 8. This CDR3 has 16 amino acids. This CDR3 is CASSVVGTSINNEQFL. Here the CDR3 DNA reads TGTGCCAGCAGCGTGGTTGGGACTAGCATAAACAATGAGCAGTTCTTG.

Notes on this clonotype: One junction end does not reproduce the germline sequence, and a read error may be involved. The rearrangement joins TRBV7-9 to TRBJ1-5; no reliable D call. Germline CDR1 reads SEHNR; CDR2 reads FQNEAQ (reference sequence). This CDR3 region has 14 residues. The DNA for the CDR3 is TGTGCCAGCAGCCCCGCCGAAAGCAATCACCCCCAGCATTTT. It is translated as CASSPAESNHPQHF.

V is TRBV30 and J is TRBJ1-2; no definite D call. V was cut by 0 bases and J by 6 bases, with 14 bases left in between. Germline CDR1 GTSNPN, CDR2 SVGIG (reference sequence). This CDR3 is built from 14 residues. The CDR3 protein is CAWSVMADSNGYTF. Here the CDR3 DNA reads TGTGCCTGGAGTGTAATGGCAGATTCCAATGGCTACACCTTC.

This clonotype was seen more than once but under ten times. The chain uses TRBV30 and TRBJ2-5; D is undetermined. V dropped 5 bases and J dropped 5 bases, with 9 bases sitting between them. CDR1 is GTSNPN and CDR2 is SVGIG in the germline V gene (reference sequence). The CDR3 runs 11 residues. CDR3 in DNA: TGTGCCTGGGGCCATCGGGAGACCCAGTACTTC. Protein: CAWGHRETQYF.